The 20 T cell receptor beta chains reported below all come from one sample, sequenced in a study of T cell repertoires in cytomegalovirus infection. TCRdb itself ran the reads through MiXCR, one entry per CDR3 protein. The table lists roughly 250,000 distinct CDR3 sequences, around 12% of them singletons, with 1.6% in the top ten. Sequencing was carried out using PBMCs. These receptors were obtained from a human donor in good health (CMV status not recorded). Some clones in this sample may be carry-over from other donors' samples.

The table lists this clonotype with many counts. The chain joins TRBV7-2 to TRBJ1-1, with D perhaps TRBD1 (5 bases). V dropped 5 bases and J dropped 1 base, with 14 bases sitting between them. Per germline, CDR1 SGHTA and CDR2 FQGNSA. The CDR3 has 15 amino acids. The CDR3 DNA reads TGTGCCAGCAGCCCATTTGGGGGGGAGAACACTGAAGCTTTCTTT. Translated, it gives CASSPFGGENTEAFF.

This clonotype was seen ten or more times. The chain joins TRBV29-1 to TRBJ2-3; D perhaps matches TRBD2 (6 bases). Per germline, CDR1 SQVTM and CDR2 ANQGSEA. This CDR3 comprises 14 residues. The DNA of the CDR3 is TGCAGTGCTAGATACGGGGGACGCACAGATACGCAGTATTTT. Translation gives CSARYGGRTDTQYF.

In its sample, this clonotype was seen a few times. V usage is TRBV12-3 or TRBV12-4 and J usage is TRBJ1-1, with 7 bases lining up with TRBD1. The CDR3 contains 16 residues. The V segment lost 4 bases and the J segment 2 bases; nucleotides outside the gene matches: 10. The CDR3 region is CASSSSWTGPNTEAFF. The DNA for the CDR3 is TGTGCCAGCAGTTCATCGTGGACAGGCCCTAACACTGAAGCTTTCTTT.

The gene calls are TRBV6-6 and TRBJ2-5; unclear D gene. This CDR3 is 18 amino acids long. Looked up from germline, CDR1 is MNHNY and CDR2 is SVGAGI (reference sequence). With 3 bases removed from V and 3 bases from J, the gap between germline ends came to 23 bases. CDR3 sequence reads: CASSYRAGGRQRKETQYF. The CDR3 nucleotides read TGTGCCAGCAGTTATCGGGCAGGCGGCAGGCAACGTAAAGAGACCCAGTACTTC.

The genes are TRBV3-1 and TRBJ1-1; a weak D match, TRBD1 (5 bases). The V end lost 4 bases, the J end lost 10 bases, and 16 bases lay between the germline ends. Per germline, CDR1 LGHDT and CDR2 YNNKEL (reference sequence). The CDR3 spans 13 residues. The CDR3 protein is CASSPGTGFAAFF. In DNA, the CDR3 is TGTGCCAGCAGCCCCGGAACAGGCTTTGCAGCTTTCTTT.

Many counts were recorded for this clonotype. The V call is TRBV5-4, the J call TRBJ2-5, with D tentatively TRBD1 (5 bases). Germline-derived CDR1 and CDR2 are SGHNT and YYREEE (reference sequence). The CDR3 is 15 amino acids. V shed 0 bases and J shed 0 bases, with 9 bases lying between them. Here the CDR3 DNA reads TGTGCCAGCAGCTTGGAGACAGCCTACCAAGAGACCCAGTACTTC. As protein: CASSLETAYQETQYF.

This clonotype occurred many times. V usage is TRBV7-9 and J usage is TRBJ1-1; D unresolved. Germline values: CDR1 SEHNR, CDR2 FQNEAQ (reference sequence). This CDR3 has 12 amino acids. Trimming pared 1 base from V and 8 bases from J, leaving 8 bases between. CDR3 nucleotide sequence: TGTGCCAGCAGCTTAGGTTTAGGAGAAGCTTTCTTT. Its translation: CASSLGLGEAFF.

This clonotype appeared many times. This chain uses TRBV10-3 with TRBJ1-5, with D tentatively TRBD1 (5 bases). The germline gives CDR1 ENHRY, CDR2 SYGVKD. Trimming stripped 3 bases from V and 7 bases from J, with 10 bases between. The CDR3 sequence is 13 residues long. CDR3 amino acids: CAISESGGQPQHF. In DNA, the CDR3 is TGTGCCATCAGTGAATCCGGGGGACAGCCCCAGCATTTT.

This clonotype was counted at least ten times. The chain carries TRBV6-5 and TRBJ2-1; possibly TRBD2 for D (5 bases). V lost 5 bases to trimming and J lost 6 bases, with 17 bases between them. This CDR3 is built from 15 residues. The V gene's germline CDR1 is MNHEY and CDR2 SVGAGI. The CDR3 DNA sequence: TGTGCCAGCAGTGATCGGACTGGCCGGGGCAATGAGCAGTTCTTC. Encoded protein: CASSDRTGRGNEQFF.

V and J are TRBV28 and TRBJ2-3; 9 bases are shared with TRBD1. Germline assignment: CDR1 MDHEN and CDR2 SYDVKM. CDR3 length equals 17 residues. J lost 2 bases, V lost 6 bases, and 12 bases had no gene match. CDR3 bases: TGTGCCAGCAGGTCTCAGCGGGACAGGGCTTACACAGATACGCAGTATTTT. It codes for CASRSQRDRAYTDTQYF.

This clonotype was counted only a few times. The genes are TRBV7-6 and TRBJ2-2; 8 bases map to TRBD2. Germline V lookup: CDR1 SGHVS, CDR2 FNYEAQ. The CDR3 has 17 amino acids. Unmatched junction bases numbered 6, after V lost 2 bases and J lost 1 base. The CDR3 bases are TGTGCCAGCAGCTTACGGGCGAGCGGGAGGAACACCGGGGAGCTGTTTTTT. It yields the protein CASSLRASGRNTGELFF.

The sample holds many counts of this clonotype. The V and J genes are TRBV7-2 and TRBJ1-1; D ambiguous. Trimming shortened V by 4 bases and J by 5 bases, and 11 bases separated the two germline ends. The CDR3 is 13 amino acids. CDR1 and CDR2 from the germline V gene are SGHTA and FQGNSA. CDR3 protein: CASSSAAGTEAFF. The CDR3 nucleotides read TGTGCCAGCAGCTCCGCCGCTGGTACTGAAGCTTTCTTT.

This clonotype was counted at least ten times. V usage is TRBV7-2 and J usage is TRBJ2-2; the D is unclear. Per germline, CDR1 SGHTA and CDR2 FQGNSA. The ends were cut back, 4 bases at V and 8 bases at J, with 8 bases in the middle. The CDR3 has 12 amino acids. CDR3 nucleotides: TGTGCCAGCAGCTCCCTTCTGGGGGAGCTGTTTTTT. It translates to CASSSLLGELFF.

This clonotype was picked up many times. The chain joins TRBV7-7 to TRBJ1-1; 10 nucleotides line up with TRBD1. The germline CDR1 and CDR2 sequences are SSHAT and FNYEAQ (reference sequence). J was trimmed by 0 bases and V by 5 bases; bases with no gene match: 6. This CDR3 contains 16 residues. CDR3 sequence (DNA): TGTGCCAGCAGCCCCCAGACAGGGGGCTTGAACACTGAAGCTTTCTTT. As protein: CASSPQTGGLNTEAFF.

The table lists this clonotype with many counts. The CDR3 DNA is TGTGCCAGCAGCTTAGTAGGGGGCGAGACTGAAGCTTTCTTT. Its protein product is CASSLVGGETEAFF. The chain combines TRBV7-2 with TRBJ1-1; 7 nucleotides line up with TRBD1. V lost 1 base to trimming and J lost 5 bases; unmatched junction nucleotides: 4. The CDR3 spans 14 residues. From germline, CDR1 is SGHTA and CDR2 FQGNSA.

This clonotype was seen a handful of times. The chain links TRBV28 to TRBJ2-1, with no clear D. This CDR3 has 11 amino acids. V was cut by 3 bases and J by 8 bases, with 5 bases left in between. The germline CDR1 and CDR2 sequences are MDHEN and SYDVKM. The CDR3 DNA is TGTGCCAGCAGTTTCGGCCATGAGCAGTTCTTC. Translated: CASSFGHEQFF.

The genes are TRBV29-1 and TRBJ2-2, with 7 bases matching TRBD2. The germline CDR1 and CDR2 sequences are SQVTM and ANQGSEA. Trimming at V came to 5 bases and at J to 4 bases, leaving 4 bases not matched to a gene. The CDR3 totals 13 residues. The CDR3 protein is CSVRTSSTGELFF. The CDR3 DNA follows: TGCAGCGTTCGGACTAGTTCCACCGGGGAGCTGTTTTTT.

Only a few counts were recorded for this clonotype. The CDR3 here is CASSVSGVTETQYF. DNA of the CDR3: TGTGCCAGCAGCGTTTCCGGAGTAACGGAGACCCAGTACTTC. V usage is TRBV7-9 and J usage is TRBJ2-5; D is unclear. The CDR3 spans 14 residues. The V and J ends lost 5 bases and 5 bases respectively, with 15 bases between them. From germline, CDR1 is SEHNR and CDR2 FQNEAQ (reference sequence). Looking up the rest from reference TRBV7-9 and TRBJ2-5 gives the full variable domain: DTGVSQNPRHKITKRGQNVTFRCDPISEHNRLYWYRQTLGQGPEFLTYFQNEAQLEKSRLLSDRFSAERPKGSFSTLEIQRTEQGDSAMYLCASSVSGVTETQYFGPGTRLLVL.

This clonotype was picked up many times. The chain is built from TRBV7-3 and TRBJ2-5; D tentatively reads TRBD1 or TRBD2 (5 bases each). CDR3 size: 14 residues. V was clipped by 3 bases and J by 5 bases, with 13 bases between them. Germline values: CDR1 SGHTA, CDR2 FQGTGA. The CDR3 reads CASSFGTVKETQYF. DNA of the CDR3: TGTGCCAGCAGCTTCGGGACGGTCAAGGAGACCCAGTACTTC.

At least ten counts were recorded for this clonotype. V is TRBV28 and J is TRBJ1-2; D is unclear. Germline V gene lookup returns CDR1 MDHEN and CDR2 SYDVKM. With 4 bases removed from V and 5 bases from J, the gap between germline ends came to 14 bases. CDR3 length: 14 residues. The CDR3 loop reads CASSSPGPSYGYTF. In nucleotides, the CDR3 is TGTGCCAGCAGTTCTCCCGGGCCCTCATATGGCTACACCTTC.